Shown below are 4 T cell receptor beta chains from a single sample sequenced in a study of blood T cells in healthy people across ages (dated by TCRdb to between 2014 and 2016). The protocol used for the library was 5' RACE. Instrument on record: Illumina HiSeq 2500. A second roughly 6 to 12 cycle PCR used a sample-barcoded 5' primer and a J-beta primer mix. Using fastp trimming at Q25 and MiXCR clonotype assembly, TCRdb reanalyzed the public sequencing data and kept in-frame beta chains. Each entry is one CDR3 protein sequence, shown with its most common DNA and genes. In this sample the table shows 850,000 to 950,000 distinct CDR3 sequences, 25% to 30% of which occur a single time. Roughly 17% of the sample is in the top ten clones. The material sequenced was blood. These receptors were taken from a woman older than 75 in good health.

This clonotype was seen a handful of times. This could be a read error, since a much larger clone is one nucleotide away. The chain recombines TRBV7-2 with TRBJ2-7; TRBD2 matches 12 bases. With V trimmed by 5 bases and J by 7 bases, 9 bases remained unmatched. Germline-derived CDR1 and CDR2 are SGHTA and FQGNSA. This CDR3 is 15 amino acids long. CDR3 DNA: TGTGCCAGCAGCATACTAGCGGGGGGTTACAATGAGCAGTACTTC. Its protein is CASSILAGGYNEQYF.

This clonotype was counted ten times or more. This chain connects TRBV11-2 to TRBJ1-2; TRBD1 agrees at 9 bases. Germline V gene lookup returns CDR1 SGHAT and CDR2 FQNNGV. Trimming removed 5 bases from V and 7 bases from J; junction bases left unmatched: 8. The CDR3 sequence is 14 residues long. The CDR3 region is CASSPRTGASGYTF. CDR3 in DNA: TGTGCCAGCAGCCCGCGGACAGGGGCCTCTGGCTACACCTTC.

This clonotype was detected ten times or more. The chain is built from TRBV12-3 or TRBV12-4 and TRBJ2-3; D may be TRBD1 (6 bases). There are 15 residues in the CDR3. V was shortened by 5 bases and J by 1 base, with 13 bases between the two germline ends. CDR3 sequence: CASSPQGSRTDTQYF. DNA for the CDR3: TGTGCCAGCAGTCCTCAGGGGAGTCGCACAGATACGCAGTATTTT.

V is TRBV7-2 and J is TRBJ2-5; 8 bases align to TRBD2. V shed 5 bases, J shed 11 bases, and the junction held 19 bases outside the gene matches. The CDR3 length is 16 residues. Germline lookup yields CDR1 SGHTA and CDR2 FQGNSA. CDR3 protein: CASSLGGGTSSNEQYF. In DNA form, the CDR3 reads TGTGCCAGCAGCCTCGGGGGGGGGACTAGTTCCAATGAGCAGTACTTC. Supplemented by reference TRBV7-2 and TRBJ2-5, the full variable domain reads GAGVSQSPSNKVTEKGKDVELRCDPISGHTALYWYRQSLGQGLEFLIYFQGNSAPDKSGLPSDRFSAERTGGSVSTLTIQRTQQEDSAVYLCASSLGGGTSSNEQYFGPGTRLLVL.